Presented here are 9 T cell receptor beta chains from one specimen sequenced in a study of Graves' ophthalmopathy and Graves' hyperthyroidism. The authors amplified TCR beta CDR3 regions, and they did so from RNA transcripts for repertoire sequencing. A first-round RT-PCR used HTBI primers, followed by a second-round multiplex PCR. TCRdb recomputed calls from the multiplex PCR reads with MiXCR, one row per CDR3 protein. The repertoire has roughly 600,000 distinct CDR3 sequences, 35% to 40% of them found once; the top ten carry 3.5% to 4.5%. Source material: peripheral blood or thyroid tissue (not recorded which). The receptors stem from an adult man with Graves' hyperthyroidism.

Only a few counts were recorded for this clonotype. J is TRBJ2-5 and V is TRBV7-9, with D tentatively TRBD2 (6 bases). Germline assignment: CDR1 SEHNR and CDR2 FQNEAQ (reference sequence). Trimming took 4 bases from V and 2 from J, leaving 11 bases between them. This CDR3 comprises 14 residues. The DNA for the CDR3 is TGTGCCAGCAGCTCCCGGGACTGGCAAGAGACCCAGTACTTC. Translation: CASSSRDWQETQYF.

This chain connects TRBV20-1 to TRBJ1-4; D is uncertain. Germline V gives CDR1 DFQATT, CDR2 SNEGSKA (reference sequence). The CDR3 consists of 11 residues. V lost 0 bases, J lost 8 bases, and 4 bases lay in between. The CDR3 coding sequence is TGCAGTGCTAGAGACAGGGAAAAACTGTTTTTT. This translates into CSARDREKLFF.

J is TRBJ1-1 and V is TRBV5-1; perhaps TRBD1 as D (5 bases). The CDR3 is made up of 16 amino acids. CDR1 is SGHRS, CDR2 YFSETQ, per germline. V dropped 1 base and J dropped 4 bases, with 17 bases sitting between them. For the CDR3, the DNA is TGCGCCAGCAGCTTGTGGGCCGACAGTTTGAGCACTGAAGCTTTCTTT. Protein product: CASSLWADSLSTEAFF.

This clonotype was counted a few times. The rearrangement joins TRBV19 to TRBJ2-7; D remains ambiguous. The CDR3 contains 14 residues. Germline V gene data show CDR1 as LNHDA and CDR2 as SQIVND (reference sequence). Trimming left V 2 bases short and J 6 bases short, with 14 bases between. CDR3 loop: CASSIRTSSGEQYF. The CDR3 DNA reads TGTGCCAGTAGTATACGGACCTCGTCGGGCGAGCAGTACTTC. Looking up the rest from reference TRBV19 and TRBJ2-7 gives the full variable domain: DGGITQSPKYLFRKEGQNVTLSCEQNLNHDAMYWYRQDPGQGLRLIYYSQIVNDFQKGDIAEGYSVSREKKESFPLTVTSAQKNPTAFYLCASSIRTSSGEQYFGPGTRLTVT.

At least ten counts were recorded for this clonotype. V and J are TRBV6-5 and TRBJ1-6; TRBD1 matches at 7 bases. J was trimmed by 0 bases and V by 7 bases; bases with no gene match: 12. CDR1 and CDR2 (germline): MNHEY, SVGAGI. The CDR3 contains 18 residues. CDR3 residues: CASTRKGTAFSYNSPLHF. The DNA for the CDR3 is TGTGCCAGCACCAGAAAGGGGACAGCCTTCTCCTATAATTCACCCCTCCACTTT.

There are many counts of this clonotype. The CDR3 here is CASQDKGLGNTEAFF. In DNA, the CDR3 is TGTGCCAGCCAGGACAAGGGGCTCGGGAACACTGAAGCTTTCTTT. The rearrangement uses TRBV5-6 and TRBJ1-1; possible D gene TRBD1, 5 bases. The CDR3 runs 15 residues. Germline loops: CDR1 SGHDT, CDR2 YYEEEE. Trimming took off 7 bases at V and 1 base at J, with 17 bases between the two ends.

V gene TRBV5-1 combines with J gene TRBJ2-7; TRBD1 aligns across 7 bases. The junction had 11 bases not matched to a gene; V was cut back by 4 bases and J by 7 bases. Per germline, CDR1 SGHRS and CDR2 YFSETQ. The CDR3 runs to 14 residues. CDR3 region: CASSATGTYNEQYF. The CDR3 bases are TGCGCCAGCAGCGCGACAGGGACCTACAATGAGCAGTACTTC.

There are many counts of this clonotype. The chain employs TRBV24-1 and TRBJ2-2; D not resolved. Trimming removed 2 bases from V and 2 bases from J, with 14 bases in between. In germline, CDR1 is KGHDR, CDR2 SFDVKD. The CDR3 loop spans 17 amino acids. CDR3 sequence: CATSDSRTTLNTGELFF. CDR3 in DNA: TGTGCCACCAGTGATTCGAGGACCACGCTTAACACCGGGGAGCTGTTTTTT.

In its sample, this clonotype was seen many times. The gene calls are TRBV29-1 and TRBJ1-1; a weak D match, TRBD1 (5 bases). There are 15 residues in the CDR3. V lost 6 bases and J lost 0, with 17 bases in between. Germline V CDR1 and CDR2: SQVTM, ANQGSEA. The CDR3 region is CSVGDVGVMNTEAFF. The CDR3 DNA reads TGCAGCGTGGGGGATGTTGGAGTCATGAACACTGAAGCTTTCTTT.